This passage covers 22 T cell receptor beta chains from one sample sequenced in a study of blood T cells in healthy people across ages. Alongside a J-beta primer mix, a sample-barcoded 5' primer served in a second PCR lasting about 7 to 11 cycles. TCRdb reprocessed the 5' RACE reads with MiXCR, giving one entry per CDR3 protein. The sample gives 750,000 to 850,000 distinct CDR3 sequences, 25% of which show up once; under 4.5% is in the top ten. The sample also formed part of further work on T cells of mothers and their children.

The sample consisted of blood. These receptors were obtained from a boy aged 5-17 years in good health.

In this sample, this clonotype turned up a few times. V usage is TRBV29-1 and J usage is TRBJ2-5, with D uncertain. Germline CDR1 is SQVTM and CDR2 is ANQGSEA. The CDR3 consists of 12 residues. V was clipped by 5 bases and J by 3 bases, with 10 bases between them. CDR3 in amino acids: CSVQSRKETQYF. The DNA of the CDR3 is TGCAGCGTTCAAAGTCGGAAAGAGACCCAGTACTTC.

There are a few counts of this clonotype. The gene calls are TRBV5-1 and TRBJ1-1, with 7 bases identical to TRBD1. Looked up from germline, CDR1 is SGHRS and CDR2 is YFSETQ. The CDR3 length is 16 residues. V was pared by 4 bases and J by 0 bases, with 9 bases of the junction left unmatched. The CDR3 DNA follows: TGCGCCAGCAGCAGGCGGGACAGCCAGATGAACACTGAAGCTTTCTTT. This gives the protein CASSRRDSQMNTEAFF.

This clonotype was seen a few times. This chain connects TRBV5-1 to TRBJ2-3, with TRBD1 as a possible D gene (5 bases). The CDR3 has 15 amino acids. The germline V gene has CDR1 SGHRS and CDR2 YFSETQ. Deletions cut 7 bases from V and 1 base from J, with 16 bases between. As DNA, the CDR3 is TGCGCCAGCTTTCCGGGCAGGGATCGCACAGATACGCAGTATTTT. This codes for CASFPGRDRTDTQYF.

V gene TRBV5-1 combines with J gene TRBJ2-7; TRBD1 matches 9 bases. The ends lost 0 bases at V and 3 bases at J; junction bases unmatched: 4. The germline gives CDR1 SGHRS, CDR2 YFSETQ. The CDR3 sequence is 15 residues long. CDR3 bases: TGCGCCAGCAGCTTGGCCGGACAGGGGATCTACGAGCAGTACTTC. Protein sequence: CASSLAGQGIYEQYF. Full variable domain (missing parts from reference TRBV5-1 and TRBJ2-7): KAGVTQTPRYLIKTRGQQVTLSCSPISGHRSVSWYQQTPGQGLQFLFEYFSETQRNKGNFPGRFSGRQFSNSRSEMNVSTLELGDSALYLCASSLAGQGIYEQYFGPGTRLTVT.

The V call is TRBV6-4, the J call TRBJ2-2; D is perhaps TRBD1 (6 bases). CDR1 and CDR2 (germline): MRHNA, SNTAGT. Trimming stripped 6 bases from V and 5 bases from J, with 7 bases between. This CDR3 is 12 amino acids long. The DNA for the CDR3 is TGTGCCAGCAGAGGGACAACCGGGGAGCTGTTTTTT. Amino acids: CASRGTTGELFF.

This clonotype was seen a few times. This chain connects TRBV6-6 to TRBJ2-7; D call uncertain. The germline CDR1 and CDR2 sequences are MNHNY and SVGAGI (reference sequence). The CDR3 runs 14 residues. The V end was cut by 4 bases, the J end by 6 bases, with 16 bases between. CDR3 bases: TGTGCCAGCAGTTCCCTTTTGGAGTCTGGCGAGCAGTACTTC. Protein product: CASSSLLESGEQYF.

This clonotype has just a few counts. This chain connects TRBV11-1 to TRBJ2-4; maybe TRBD1 (5 bases). The CDR3 contains 15 residues. V lost 5 bases to trimming and J lost 0 bases, with 11 bases between them. The V gene's germline CDR1 is SGHAT and CDR2 FQDESV (reference sequence). Written as DNA, the CDR3 is TGTGCCAGCAGCCCCAGGACAAGAGCCAAAAACATTCAGTACTTC. Its protein product is CASSPRTRAKNIQYF.

V is TRBV7-2 and J is TRBJ2-3; TRBD2 matches 10 bases. V lost 3 bases, J lost 2 bases, and 2 bases stayed unmatched. CDR3 length equals 15 residues. Germline-derived CDR1 and CDR2 are SGHTA and FQGNSA. CDR3 DNA sequence: TGTGCCAGCAGCTTTAGCGGGGGGACCACAGATACGCAGTATTTT. It encodes CASSFSGGTTDTQYF.

Of note for this clonotype: Because the CDR3 is missing its conserved closing phenylalanine or tryptophan, this is likely a read error. The rearrangement uses TRBV5-6 and TRBJ2-5; weak D call: TRBD1 (6 bases). The end of the DNA fits TRBJ2-1 better, so the J call may be wrong. Per the germline V gene, CDR1 is SGHDT and CDR2 is YYEEEE. The CDR3 loop spans 16 amino acids. The CDR3 sequence: CASSPMTGISYNEQFV. CDR3 bases: TGTGCCAGCAGCCCTATGACAGGTATATCCTACAATGAGCAGTTCGTC.

V and J are TRBV9 and TRBJ2-5, with D tentatively TRBD2 (6 bases). Trimming cost V 3 bases and J 1 base, with 16 bases left between them. CDR3 length equals 16 residues. Germline CDR1 and CDR2: SGDLS and YYNGEE. The CDR3: CASSASLGGPQETQYF. CDR3 nucleotide sequence: TGTGCCAGCAGCGCCAGCTTGGGGGGTCCCCAAGAGACCCAGTACTTC.

In this sample, this clonotype turned up a few times. V gene TRBV28 combines with J gene TRBJ2-3; 10 positions match TRBD2. CDR1 is MDHEN, CDR2 SYDVKM, per germline. The length of the CDR3 is 15 residues. V was pared by 6 bases and J by 6 bases, with 9 bases of the junction left unmatched. CDR3 sequence: CASRGSGRAMDTQYF. CDR3 sequence (DNA): TGTGCCAGCAGAGGAAGCGGGAGGGCCATGGATACGCAGTATTTT.

This clonotype was seen only a few times. The genes are TRBV7-2 and TRBJ2-7; the match to TRBD2 covers 9 bases. The length of the CDR3 is 18 residues. J lost 0 bases, V lost 0 bases, and 9 bases had no gene match. The germline V gene encodes CDR1 SGHTA and CDR2 FQGNSA. The CDR3 loop reads CASSLAVSSGTFSYEQYF. CDR3 DNA sequence: TGTGCCAGCAGCTTAGCAGTCTCTAGCGGGACCTTCTCCTACGAGCAGTACTTC.

V usage is TRBV6-1 and J usage is TRBJ2-1; 13 bases line up with TRBD2. Germline CDR1 MNHNS, CDR2 SASEGT. The CDR3 totals 14 residues. Losses at the gene ends were 7 bases for V and 6 bases for J; bases not matched to a gene: 3. Written as DNA, the CDR3 is TGTGCCAGCACGTGGACTAGCGGGAGCAATGAGCAGTTCTTC. Its protein is CASTWTSGSNEQFF.

This clonotype was recorded a few times. V is TRBV29-1 and J is TRBJ1-2, with D unresolved. V was shortened by 3 bases and J by 2 bases, with 4 bases between the two germline ends. This CDR3 contains 11 residues. Germline assignment: CDR1 SQVTM and CDR2 ANQGSEA. The CDR3 bases are TGCAGCGTTGAGGAAAACTATGGCTACACCTTC. This encodes CSVEENYGYTF.

This clonotype has only a few counts. The chain uses TRBV7-9 and TRBJ2-1, with 11 bases aligning to TRBD1. Trimming at V came to 5 bases and at J to 3 bases, leaving 3 bases not matched to a gene. Germline V gene lookup returns CDR1 SEHNR and CDR2 FQNEAQ (reference sequence). This CDR3 contains 15 residues. CDR3 DNA sequence: TGTGCCAGCAGCGCGGGACAGGGGGGCTACAATGAGCAGTTCTTC. This sequence encodes CASSAGQGGYNEQFF.

This chain joins TRBV2 and TRBJ1-1; tentatively, D is TRBD1 (6 bases). Trimming pared 6 bases from V and 6 bases from J, leaving 14 bases between. CDR1 and CDR2 from the germline V gene are SNHLY and FYNNEI. CDR3 size: 13 residues. In DNA, the CDR3 is TGTGCCAGCAGGTTAAACCAGGGGCCTGAAGCTTTCTTT. Translated: CASRLNQGPEAFF.

This clonotype has more than one count but fewer than ten. This rearrangement joins TRBV20-1 to TRBJ2-5; D might be TRBD2 (6 bases). The tail of the sequence fits TRBJ2-7 better, so the J call may be wrong. The CDR3 has 16 amino acids. The V gene's germline CDR1 is DFQATT and CDR2 SNEGSKA (reference sequence). Here the CDR3 reads CSARDPPSRESYEQYF. CDR3 DNA sequence: TGCAGTGCTAGAGACCCCCCCTCGCGGGAATCATACGAGCAGTACTTC.

V usage is TRBV9 and J usage is TRBJ1-4, with 7 bases aligning to TRBD1. Germline trimming cut 4 bases from V and 8 bases from J; bases unmatched to any gene: 11. This CDR3 contains 15 residues. CDR1 and CDR2 from the germline V gene are SGDLS and YYNGEE. The CDR3 DNA reads TGTGCCAGCAGCCAGAGGGACAGCTTCGCAGAAAAACTGTTTTTT. It specifies CASSQRDSFAEKLFF.

This clonotype was seen more than once but under ten times. The genes are TRBV7-9 and TRBJ2-6; the match to TRBD1 covers 7 bases. CDR1 and CDR2 (germline): SEHNR, FQNEAQ (reference sequence). The CDR3 contains 16 residues. V lost 5 bases and J lost 2; bases outside the gene matches: 6. Here the CDR3 reads CASSAETGPGANVLTF. The CDR3 region has the DNA TGTGCCAGCAGCGCCGAGACAGGGCCTGGGGCCAACGTCCTGACTTTC. The full variable domain, rest sourced from reference TRBV7-9 and TRBJ2-6, is DTGVSQNPRHKITKRGQNVTFRCDPISEHNRLYWYRQTLGQGPEFLTYFQNEAQLEKSRLLSDRFSAERPKGSFSTLEIQRTEQGDSAMYLCASSAETGPGANVLTFGAGSRLTVL.

This clonotype appeared a few times. V is TRBV5-1 and J is TRBJ1-4, with D unresolved. The CDR3 runs to 13 residues. CDR1 is SGHRS, CDR2 YFSETQ, per germline. The germline V and J ends were trimmed by 3 bases and 12 bases, with 15 bases remaining between them. The CDR3 bases are TGCGCCAGCAGCTACGACGGGCGAACGGAACTGTTTTTT. The encoded protein is CASSYDGRTELFF.

The chain carries TRBV10-3 and TRBJ2-5; a possible D gene is TRBD2 (6 bases). Germline assignment: CDR1 ENHRY and CDR2 SYGVKD. This CDR3 comprises 13 residues. V lost 6 bases, J lost 3 bases, and 11 bases lay in between. This CDR3 is CAISPRGEETQYF. The CDR3 DNA follows: TGTGCCATCAGCCCGCGGGGAGAAGAGACCCAGTACTTC.

The chain couples TRBV6-2 or TRBV6-3 to TRBJ1-1; tentative D call: TRBD1 (6 bases). Germline V CDR1 and CDR2: MNHEY, SVGEGT. Trimming took 2 bases from V and 3 from J, leaving 13 bases between them. The CDR3 loop spans 15 amino acids. In nucleotides, the CDR3 is TGTGCCAGCAGTTACCCAATGGGGGGCGACACTGAAGCTTTCTTT. Protein product: CASSYPMGGDTEAFF.